The clone carrying this T cell receptor (beta chain) was picked up a small number of times. Its specificity is unknown. The source of the sample is a study of post-analysis software for immune sequencing data. Findings and caveats of the study: Patients with multiple sclerosis recorded significantly lower normalized Chao1 diversity than controls, the study found. Elevated frequency relative to controls characterized roughly five TRBV segments in patients, TRBV5-6, TRBV5-1 and TRBV20-1 among them.

Trimming took 2 bases from V and 7 from J, leaving 17 bases between them. Per the germline V gene, CDR1 is MNHEY and CDR2 is SVGAGI. CDR3 length equals 16 residues. Carried by the TCR beta cDNA libraries were unique molecular identifiers. TCRdb passed the PCR reads through MiXCR, listing each CDR3 protein once. Of hundreds of thousands of distinct CDR3 sequences in the sample, approximately 57% were seen once. The sample was blood. This sequence was found in a girl between 5 and 17 years old with multiple sclerosis. The V call is TRBV6-5, the J call TRBJ1-4; D is perhaps TRBD1 (5 bases). In nucleotides, the CDR3 is TGTGCCAGCAGTTACAGGCAGGGAGGTAGTAGTGAAAAACTGTTTTTT. It encodes CASSYRQGGSSEKLFF.